This TCR beta chain was captured by sequencing in a study of shared clonotypes between healthy human individuals. The germline V and J ends were trimmed by 3 bases and 7 bases, with 15 bases remaining between them. The CDR3 extends over 14 amino acids. CDR1 LGHNA and CDR2 YNFKEQ come from the germline V gene. The protocol was immunoSEQ multiplex PCR, while the TCRdb copy is restricted to in-frame clones and leaves out a portion. The repertoire consists of about 2.2 million clones, with about 94% occurring once and the leading ten covering approximately 1.6%. Naive-designated CD8 cells lacked CD45RO, were positively enriched for CCR7, and omitted terminally differentiated effector memory CD45RA+ cells.

This sequence was found in a young man in good health. Some clones in this sample may be carry-over from other donors' samples. The source material was naive CD8+ T cells from PBMCs. The rearrangement uses TRBV4-2 and TRBJ1-1; a possible D gene is TRBD1 (6 bases). The CDR3 DNA reads TGTGCCAGCAGCCAGGGCAGCAGGGGCGTTGAAGCTTTCTTT. Translation gives CASSQGSRGVEAFF.